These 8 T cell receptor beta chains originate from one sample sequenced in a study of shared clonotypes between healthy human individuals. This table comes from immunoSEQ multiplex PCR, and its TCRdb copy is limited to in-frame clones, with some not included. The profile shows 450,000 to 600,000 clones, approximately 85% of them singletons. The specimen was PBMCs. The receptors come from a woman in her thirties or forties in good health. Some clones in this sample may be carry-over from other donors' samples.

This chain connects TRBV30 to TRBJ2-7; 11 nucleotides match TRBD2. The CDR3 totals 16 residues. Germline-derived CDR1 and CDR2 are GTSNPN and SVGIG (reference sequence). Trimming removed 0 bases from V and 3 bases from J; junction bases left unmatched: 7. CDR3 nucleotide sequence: TGTGCCTGGAGTGTACTAGGAACTAGCGGGAGCTACGAGCAGTACTTC. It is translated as CAWSVLGTSGSYEQYF.

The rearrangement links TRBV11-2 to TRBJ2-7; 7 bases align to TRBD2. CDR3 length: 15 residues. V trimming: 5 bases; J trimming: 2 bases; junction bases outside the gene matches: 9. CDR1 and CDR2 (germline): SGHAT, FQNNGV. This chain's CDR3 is CASSQEPSGAYEQYF. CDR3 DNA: TGTGCCAGCAGCCAAGAACCTAGCGGAGCCTACGAGCAGTACTTC.

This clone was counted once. Written as DNA, the CDR3 is TGTGCCTGGAGTGTTGGCGGCGGTGAGCAGTTCTTC. Its translation is CAWSVGGGEQFF. The chain combines TRBV30 with TRBJ2-1; D uncertain. Per the germline V gene, CDR1 is GTSNPN and CDR2 is SVGIG (reference sequence). Trimming cost V 0 bases and J 9 bases, with 9 bases left between them. The CDR3 covers 12 residues.

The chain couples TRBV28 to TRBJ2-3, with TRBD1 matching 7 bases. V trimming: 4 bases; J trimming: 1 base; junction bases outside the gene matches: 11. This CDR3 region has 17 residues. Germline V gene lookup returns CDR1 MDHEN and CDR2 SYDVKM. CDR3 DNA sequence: TGTGCCAGCAGTTCCGGATACAGGGGCGGAGGCACAGATACGCAGTATTTT. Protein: CASSSGYRGGGTDTQYF. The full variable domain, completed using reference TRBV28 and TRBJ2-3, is DVKVTQSSRYLVKRTGEKVFLECVQDMDHENMFWYRQDPGLGLRLIYFSYDVKMKEKGDIPEGYSVSREKKERFSLILESASTNQTSMYLCASSSGYRGGGTDTQYFGPGTRLTVL.

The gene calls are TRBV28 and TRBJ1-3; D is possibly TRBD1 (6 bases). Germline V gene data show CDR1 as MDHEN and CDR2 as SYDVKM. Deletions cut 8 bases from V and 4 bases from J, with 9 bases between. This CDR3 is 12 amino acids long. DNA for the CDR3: TGTGCCAGCGAGGGGGTCGGAAACACCATATATTTT. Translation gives CASEGVGNTIYF.

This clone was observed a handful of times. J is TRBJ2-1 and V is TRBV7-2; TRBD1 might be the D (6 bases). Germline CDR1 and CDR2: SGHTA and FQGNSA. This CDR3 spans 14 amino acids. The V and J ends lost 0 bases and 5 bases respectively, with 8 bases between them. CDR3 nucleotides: TGTGCCAGCAGCTTAGCCGGACAGAACAATGAGCAGTTCTTC. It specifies CASSLAGQNNEQFF.

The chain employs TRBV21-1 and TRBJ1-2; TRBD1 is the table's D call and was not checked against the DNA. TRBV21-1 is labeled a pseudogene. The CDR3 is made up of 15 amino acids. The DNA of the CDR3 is TGTGCCAGCAGCAAACCGGGACAGAGAAACTATGGCTACACCTTC. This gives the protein CASSKPGQRNYGYTF.

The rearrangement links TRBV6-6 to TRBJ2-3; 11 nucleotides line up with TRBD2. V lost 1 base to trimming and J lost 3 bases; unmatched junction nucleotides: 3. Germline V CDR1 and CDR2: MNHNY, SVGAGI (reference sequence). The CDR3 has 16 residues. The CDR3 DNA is TGTGCCAGCAGTTACTTCACTAGCGGGAGAACAGATACGCAGTATTTT. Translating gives CASSYFTSGRTDTQYF.